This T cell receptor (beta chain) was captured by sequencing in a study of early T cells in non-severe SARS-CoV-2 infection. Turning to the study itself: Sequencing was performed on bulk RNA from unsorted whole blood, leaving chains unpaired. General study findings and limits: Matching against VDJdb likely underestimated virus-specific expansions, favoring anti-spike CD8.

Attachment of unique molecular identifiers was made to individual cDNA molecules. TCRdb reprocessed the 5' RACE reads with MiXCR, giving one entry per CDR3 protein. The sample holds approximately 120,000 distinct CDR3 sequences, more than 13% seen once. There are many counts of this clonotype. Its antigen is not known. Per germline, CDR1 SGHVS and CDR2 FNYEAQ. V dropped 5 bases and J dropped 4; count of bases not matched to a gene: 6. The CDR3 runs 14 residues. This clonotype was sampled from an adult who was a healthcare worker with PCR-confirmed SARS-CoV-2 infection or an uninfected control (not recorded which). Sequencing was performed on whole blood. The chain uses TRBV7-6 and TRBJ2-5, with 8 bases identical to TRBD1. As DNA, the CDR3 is TGTGCCAGCAGCCAAGGACAGGGTAGAGAGACCCAGTACTTC. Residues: CASSQGQGRETQYF.